This passage covers 27 T cell receptor beta chains from one sample sequenced in a study of identical twins' blood T cells (dated by TCRdb to the early 2010s). The receptor library was made with 5' RACE. The reads were generated on an Illumina Genome Analyzer IIx. TCRdb reprocessing: public reads trimmed at Q25 with fastp, clones called with MiXCR, in-frame beta chains kept. Each CDR3 protein appears once, grouped with its most common genes and DNA. The sample profile shows roughly 340,000 distinct CDR3 sequences; 28% of them were found once. The ten largest clonotypes hold about 6% of the sample. Input material: PBMCs. These receptors were taken from a woman aged 18-50 years in good health.

This clonotype turned up a few times. The rearrangement links TRBV7-6 to TRBJ2-7; 7 positions match TRBD1. CDR1 and CDR2 (germline): SGHVS, FNYEAQ. This CDR3 region has 13 residues. With V trimmed by 5 bases and J by 3 bases, 4 bases remained unmatched. The CDR3 reads CASSKQGHYEQYF. For the CDR3, the DNA is TGTGCCAGCAGCAAACAGGGGCACTACGAGCAGTACTTC.

The chain carries TRBV5-1 and TRBJ1-1; 9 nucleotides agree with TRBD1. This CDR3 has 14 residues. V dropped 6 bases and J dropped 4; count of bases not matched to a gene: 7. CDR1 is SGHRS, CDR2 YFSETQ, per germline. CDR3 residues: CASNIRTGATEAFF. DNA of the CDR3: TGCGCCAGCAACATCCGGACAGGGGCCACTGAAGCTTTCTTT.

This clonotype came up many times. The rearrangement links TRBV20-1 to TRBJ1-1; TRBD1 matches 9 bases. In germline, CDR1 is DFQATT, CDR2 SNEGSKA (reference sequence). J gave up 10 bases and V 5 bases, and 8 bases lay outside the gene matches. The CDR3 is made up of 12 amino acids. This CDR3 reads CSALSLDRGAFF. In nucleotides, the CDR3 is TGCAGTGCTTTAAGTCTGGACAGGGGAGCTTTCTTT.

This clonotype was observed a handful of times. The chain links TRBV20-1 to TRBJ2-1; D is unclear. Germline-derived CDR1 and CDR2 are DFQATT and SNEGSKA (reference sequence). The V end lost 0 bases, the J end lost 10 bases, and 10 bases lay between the germline ends. The CDR3 is 12 residues long. This CDR3 reads CSARDSGFEQFF. Here the CDR3 DNA reads TGCAGTGCTAGAGACTCCGGGTTCGAGCAGTTCTTC.

This chain uses TRBV27 with TRBJ1-3; TRBD1 is a possible D gene (6 bases). This CDR3 comprises 15 residues. V was pared by 6 bases and J by 0 bases, with 12 bases between. Per the germline V gene, CDR1 is MNHEY and CDR2 is SMNVEV (reference sequence). Here the CDR3 DNA reads TGTGCCAGCAGCATAGACAGGAGCTCTGGAAACACCATATATTTT. Protein product: CASSIDRSSGNTIYF.

This clonotype was detected ten times or more. This chain joins TRBV9 and TRBJ1-6; D is unclear. With 3 bases removed from V and 13 bases from J, the gap between germline ends came to 17 bases. CDR1 is SGDLS, CDR2 YYNGEE, per germline. The CDR3 is made up of 14 amino acids. The CDR3 DNA is TGTGCCAGCAGCGACGTAGCCCCGGGGTTCCCCCTCCACTTT. It encodes CASSDVAPGFPLHF.

The table lists this clonotype with many counts. The V and J genes are TRBV6-5 and TRBJ2-7; no clear D gene. The germline CDR1 and CDR2 sequences are MNHEY and SVGAGI. This CDR3 is 15 amino acids long. V gave up 5 bases and J gave up 2 bases, with 16 bases separating them. DNA of the CDR3: TGTGCCAGCAGTCGTTTCCCGGACGGTCCCTACGAGCAGTACTTC. Its protein is CASSRFPDGPYEQYF.

The V gene is TRBV6-5, the J gene TRBJ1-2; 7 nucleotides agree with TRBD1. Germline V gives CDR1 MNHEY, CDR2 SVGAGI. V lost 10 bases, J lost 5 bases, and 10 bases stayed unmatched. The length of the CDR3 is 13 residues. The CDR3 nucleotides read TGTGCCACCCTACCAGGGGGGGCTTATGGCTACACCTTC. This translates into CATLPGGAYGYTF.

This clonotype was seen a few times. V usage is TRBV11-2 and J usage is TRBJ1-1, with D possibly matching TRBD1 (6 bases). The germline V and J ends were trimmed by 3 bases and 0 bases, with 14 bases remaining between them. Germline lookup yields CDR1 SGHAT and CDR2 FQNNGV. CDR3 length: 16 residues. CDR3 region: CASSFEQGGMNTEAFF. CDR3 coding DNA: TGTGCCAGCAGCTTCGAACAGGGTGGAATGAACACTGAAGCTTTCTTT.

This clonotype has only a few counts. The J gene is TRBJ1-6, the V gene TRBV11-2, with D unresolved. V was clipped by 1 base and J by 13 bases, with 11 bases between them. Germline V gene data show CDR1 as SGHAT and CDR2 as FQNNGV. CDR3 size: 13 residues. The CDR3 spells CASSLGVDMPLHF. Here the CDR3 DNA reads TGTGCCAGCAGCTTAGGGGTTGACATGCCCCTCCACTTT.

The J gene is TRBJ2-2, the V gene TRBV7-9; D gene uncertain. V lost 3 bases and J lost 4, with 9 bases in between. The CDR3 is 14 residues long. Germline V gene lookup returns CDR1 SEHNR and CDR2 FQNEAQ (reference sequence). The CDR3 DNA follows: TGTGCCAGCAGCTTTTCGGATGTCACCGGGGAGCTGTTTTTT. Protein product: CASSFSDVTGELFF.

This sequence joins TRBV20-1 and TRBJ1-5; D gene ambiguous. Germline V gives CDR1 DFQATT, CDR2 SNEGSKA (reference sequence). The CDR3 spans 13 residues. Trimming stripped 3 bases from V and 3 bases from J, with 9 bases between. The CDR3 reads CSASGYTNQPQHF. As DNA, the CDR3 is TGCAGTGCTAGTGGGTACACCAATCAGCCCCAGCATTTT.

The rearrangement links TRBV9 to TRBJ1-3; D remains unclear. Germline CDR1 SGDLS, CDR2 YYNGEE. V dropped 2 bases and J dropped 0 bases, with 6 bases sitting between them. CDR3 length equals 14 residues. CDR3: CASSVSSSGNTIYF. The CDR3 region has the DNA TGTGCCAGCAGCGTCTCCAGCTCTGGAAACACCATATATTTT. The variable domain in full, completed from reference TRBV9 and TRBJ1-3, reads DSGVTQTPKHLITATGQRVTLRCSPRSGDLSVYWYQQSLDQGLQFLIQYYNGEERAKGNILERFSAQQFPDLHSELNLSSLELGDSALYFCASSVSSSGNTIYFGEGSWLTVV.

This clonotype was seen a handful of times. The rearrangement links TRBV19 to TRBJ2-1; 8 positions match TRBD2. CDR3 length: 15 residues. V shed 2 bases and J 9 bases; nucleotides not matched to a gene: 9. Germline CDR1 LNHDA, CDR2 SQIVND (reference sequence). CDR3 nucleotide sequence: TGTGCCAGTAGTATACAAGCGGGAGCTGGTAGTGAGCAGTTCTTC. This sequence encodes CASSIQAGAGSEQFF.

V and J are TRBV5-1 and TRBJ1-1; maybe TRBD1 (5 bases). Trimming took 4 bases from V and 5 from J, leaving 12 bases between them. CDR1 and CDR2 (germline): SGHRS, YFSETQ. The CDR3 is made up of 13 amino acids. CDR3 sequence: CASSDWGGTEAFF. The CDR3 DNA is TGCGCCAGCAGCGATTGGGGGGGGACTGAAGCTTTCTTT.

This clonotype was detected a few times. Being one base from a much bigger clone, this may be a read error. The chain employs TRBV19 and TRBJ2-2; 8 nucleotides match TRBD2. The CDR3 has 13 amino acids. Germline V CDR1 and CDR2: LNHDA, SQIVND (reference sequence). The CDR3 nucleotides are TGTGCCGGTAGACTAGCGAGCACCGGGGAGCTGTTTTTT. Protein: CAGRLASTGELFF.

This clonotype appeared a few times. Since the CDR3 does not end with the conserved phenylalanine or tryptophan, this likely comes from a read error. This chain links TRBV13 with TRBJ1-1; 7 bases agree with TRBD1. The length of the CDR3 is 15 residues. The germline V gene encodes CDR1 PRHDT and CDR2 FYEKMQ (reference sequence). Trimming took 5 bases from V and 1 from J; bases not matched to a gene: 7. The CDR3, as DNA: TGTGCCAGCAGCGGGGCGACAGGGCAGAACACTGAAGCTTTCTCT. It encodes CASSGATGQNTEAFS.

This clonotype has a handful of counts. This chain joins TRBV5-1 and TRBJ1-5; D call uncertain. The germline gives CDR1 SGHRS, CDR2 YFSETQ. CDR3 length: 15 amino acids. The ends were cut back, 0 bases at V and 1 base at J, with 8 bases in the middle. The CDR3 DNA reads as TGCGCCAGCAGCTTGGATTGGATGAGCAATCAGCCCCAGCATTTT. Translated, it gives CASSLDWMSNQPQHF. The full variable domain, rest sourced from reference TRBV5-1 and TRBJ1-5, is KAGVTQTPRYLIKTRGQQVTLSCSPISGHRSVSWYQQTPGQGLQFLFEYFSETQRNKGNFPGRFSGRQFSNSRSEMNVSTLELGDSALYLCASSLDWMSNQPQHFGDGTRLSIL.

This clonotype was detected only once. The V call is TRBV6-5, the J call TRBJ2-1; D ambiguous. The CDR3 loop spans 14 amino acids. Germline V gene lookup returns CDR1 MNHEY and CDR2 SVGAGI. Trimming removed 7 bases from V and 9 bases from J, with 19 bases in between. The CDR3 loop reads CASIASRSGVEQFF. The CDR3 DNA follows: TGTGCCAGCATTGCTTCGCGGTCGGGTGTTGAGCAGTTCTTC.

This chain joins TRBV19 and TRBJ1-1, with 7 bases identical to TRBD1. There are 13 residues in the CDR3. The trim removed 5 bases at V and 0 bases at J, leaving 0 bases unmatched. Germline CDR1 LNHDA, CDR2 SQIVND (reference sequence). The CDR3 loop reads CASSDRVNTEAFF. In DNA, the CDR3 is TGTGCCAGTAGTGACAGGGTGAACACTGAAGCTTTCTTT.

This clonotype came up a few times. V is TRBV3-1 and J is TRBJ2-7; D could derive from TRBD1 or TRBD2 (6 bases each). The V gene's germline CDR1 is LGHDT and CDR2 YNNKEL (reference sequence). The CDR3 has 13 residues. Trimming took 2 bases from V and 4 from J, leaving 9 bases between them. The CDR3 protein is CASSQRGRYEQYF. CDR3 DNA: TGTGCCAGCAGCCAACGGGGGCGGTACGAGCAGTACTTC.

This rearrangement joins TRBV5-1 to TRBJ2-1, with 11 bases lining up with TRBD2. The CDR3 is made up of 20 amino acids. J gave up 6 bases and V 4 bases, and 21 bases lay outside the gene matches. Per germline, CDR1 SGHRS and CDR2 YFSETQ. CDR3: CASSRHSVVSGRAYSNEQFF. CDR3 DNA: TGCGCCAGCAGCCGGCACTCGGTGGTTAGCGGGAGGGCCTACTCCAATGAGCAGTTCTTC.

The chain joins TRBV5-1 to TRBJ2-7; TRBD1 is a possible D gene (6 bases). V dropped 2 bases and J dropped 5 bases, with 11 bases sitting between them. In germline, CDR1 is SGHRS, CDR2 YFSETQ. The CDR3 is 13 amino acids. The CDR3 here is CASSFFGGNEQYF. The CDR3 coding sequence is TGCGCCAGCAGCTTTTTTGGGGGCAACGAGCAGTACTTC.

The chain joins TRBV29-1 to TRBJ2-7; TRBD1 matches 8 bases. There are 13 residues in the CDR3. V lost 2 bases, J lost 3 bases, and 3 bases stayed unmatched. Germline V lookup: CDR1 SQVTM, CDR2 ANQGSEA. DNA for the CDR3: TGCAGCGTTGAAACAGGGGGACACTACGAGCAGTACTTC. Translated, it gives CSVETGGHYEQYF.

This clonotype has at least ten counts. The V call is TRBV4-3, the J call TRBJ2-1; 7 bases map to TRBD2. V dropped 2 bases and J dropped 9; count of bases not matched to a gene: 4. Germline CDR1 LGHNA, CDR2 YSLEER. The CDR3 contains 13 residues. CDR3 sequence: CASSQISGTEQFF. The CDR3 DNA reads as TGCGCCAGCAGCCAAATAAGCGGGACTGAGCAGTTCTTC.

As regards this clonotype: At one boundary the junction diverges from the germline segment, which might be a read error. This chain uses TRBV5-5 with TRBJ1-6, with a weak D call TRBD1 (5 bases). Germline assignment: CDR1 SGHKS and CDR2 YYEKEE (reference sequence). This CDR3 has 16 amino acids. CDR3 in amino acids: CAGSPWSGGINSPLHF. The CDR3 nucleotides are TGTGCCGGCAGCCCATGGTCGGGGGGGATTAATTCACCCCTCCACTTT. Supplemented by reference TRBV5-5 and TRBJ1-6, the full variable domain reads DAGVTQSPTHLIKTRGQQVTLRCSPISGHKSVSWYQQVLGQGPQFIFQYYEKEERGRGNFPDRFSARQFPNYSSELNVNALLLGDSALYLCAGSPWSGGINSPLHFGNGTRLTVT.

The chain is built from TRBV5-1 and TRBJ1-1; possibly TRBD1 for D (6 bases). The germline CDR1 and CDR2 sequences are SGHRS and YFSETQ. Trimming took off 0 bases at V and 0 bases at J, with 18 bases between the two ends. This CDR3 spans 18 amino acids. The DNA of the CDR3 is TGCGCCAGCAGCTTGGCCCCCTCCCAGGGGAGCATGAACACTGAAGCTTTCTTT. This gives the protein CASSLAPSQGSMNTEAFF.